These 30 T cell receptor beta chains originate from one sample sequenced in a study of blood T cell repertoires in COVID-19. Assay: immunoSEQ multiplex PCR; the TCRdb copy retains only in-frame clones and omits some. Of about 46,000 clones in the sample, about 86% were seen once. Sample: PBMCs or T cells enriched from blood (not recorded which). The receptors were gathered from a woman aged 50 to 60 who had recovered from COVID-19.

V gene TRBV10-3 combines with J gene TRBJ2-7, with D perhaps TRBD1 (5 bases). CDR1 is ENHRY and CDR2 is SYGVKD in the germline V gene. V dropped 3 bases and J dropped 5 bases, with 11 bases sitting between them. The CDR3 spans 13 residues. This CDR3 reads CAISDPRAHEQYF. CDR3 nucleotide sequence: TGTGCCATCAGTGACCCCAGGGCCCACGAGCAGTACTTC.

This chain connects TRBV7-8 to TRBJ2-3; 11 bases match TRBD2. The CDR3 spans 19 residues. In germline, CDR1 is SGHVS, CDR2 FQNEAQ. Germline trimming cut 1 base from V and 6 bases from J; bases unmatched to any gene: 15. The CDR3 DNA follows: TGTGCCAGCAGCTTAGGGCTAGCGGGGGGTCAGTTTTTCGGGGATACGCAGTATTTT. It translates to CASSLGLAGGQFFGDTQYF.

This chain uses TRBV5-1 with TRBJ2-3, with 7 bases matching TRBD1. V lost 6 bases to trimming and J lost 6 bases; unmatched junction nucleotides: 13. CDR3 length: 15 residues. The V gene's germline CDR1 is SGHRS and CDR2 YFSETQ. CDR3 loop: CASNKERGPLDTQYF. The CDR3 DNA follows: TGCGCCAGCAACAAGGAAAGGGGGCCGCTCGATACGCAGTATTTT. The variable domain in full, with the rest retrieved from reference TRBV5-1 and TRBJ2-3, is KAGVTQTPRYLIKTRGQQVTLSCSPISGHRSVSWYQQTPGQGLQFLFEYFSETQRNKGNFPGRFSGRQFSNSRSEMNVSTLELGDSALYLCASNKERGPLDTQYFGPGTRLTVL.

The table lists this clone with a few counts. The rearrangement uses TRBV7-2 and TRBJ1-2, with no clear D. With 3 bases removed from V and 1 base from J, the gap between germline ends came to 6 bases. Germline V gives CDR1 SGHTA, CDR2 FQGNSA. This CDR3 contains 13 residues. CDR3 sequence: CASSFGINYGYTF. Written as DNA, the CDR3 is TGTGCCAGCAGCTTCGGGATTAACTATGGCTACACCTTC. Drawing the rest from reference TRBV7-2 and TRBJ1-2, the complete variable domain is GAGVSQSPSNKVTEKGKDVELRCDPISGHTALYWYRQSLGQGLEFLIYFQGNSAPDKSGLPSDRFSAERTGGSVSTLTIQRTQQEDSAVYLCASSFGINYGYTFGSGTRLTVV.

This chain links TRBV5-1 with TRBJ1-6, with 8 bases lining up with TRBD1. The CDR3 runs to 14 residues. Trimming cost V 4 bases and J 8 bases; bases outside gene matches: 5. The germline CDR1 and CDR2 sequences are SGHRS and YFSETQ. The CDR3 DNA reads TGCGCCAGCAGCCCGGGACAGGACCATTCACCCCTCCACTTT. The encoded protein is CASSPGQDHSPLHF.

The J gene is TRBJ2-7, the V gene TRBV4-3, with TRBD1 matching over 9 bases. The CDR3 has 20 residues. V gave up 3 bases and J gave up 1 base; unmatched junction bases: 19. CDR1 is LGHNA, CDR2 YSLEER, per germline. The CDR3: CASSQVASSFFDRGSYEQYF. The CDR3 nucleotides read TGCGCCAGCAGCCAGGTGGCCAGTTCTTTTTTTGACAGGGGGTCCTACGAGCAGTACTTC.

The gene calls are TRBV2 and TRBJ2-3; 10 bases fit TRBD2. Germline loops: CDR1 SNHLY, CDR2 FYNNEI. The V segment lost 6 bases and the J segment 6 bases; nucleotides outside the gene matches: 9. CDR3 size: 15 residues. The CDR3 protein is CASRSAGGPADTQYF. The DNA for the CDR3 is TGTGCCAGCAGGTCAGCGGGAGGGCCGGCGGATACGCAGTATTTT.

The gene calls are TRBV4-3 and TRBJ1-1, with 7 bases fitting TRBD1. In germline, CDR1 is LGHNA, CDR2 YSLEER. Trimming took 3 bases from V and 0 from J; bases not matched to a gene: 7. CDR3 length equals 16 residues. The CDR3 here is CASSQEPGQLNTEAFF. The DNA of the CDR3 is TGCGCCAGCAGCCAGGAACCGGGACAGCTGAACACTGAAGCTTTCTTT.

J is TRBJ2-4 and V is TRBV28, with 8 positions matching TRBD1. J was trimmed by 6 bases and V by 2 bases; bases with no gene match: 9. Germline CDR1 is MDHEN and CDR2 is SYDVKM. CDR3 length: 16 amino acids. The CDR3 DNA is TGTGCCAGCAGTTTAAGGACAGGGAGTAGGGGAAACATTCAGTACTTC. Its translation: CASSLRTGSRGNIQYF. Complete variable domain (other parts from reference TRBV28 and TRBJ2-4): DVKVTQSSRYLVKRTGEKVFLECVQDMDHENMFWYRQDPGLGLRLIYFSYDVKMKEKGDIPEGYSVSREKKERFSLILESASTNQTSMYLCASSLRTGSRGNIQYFGAGTRLSVL.

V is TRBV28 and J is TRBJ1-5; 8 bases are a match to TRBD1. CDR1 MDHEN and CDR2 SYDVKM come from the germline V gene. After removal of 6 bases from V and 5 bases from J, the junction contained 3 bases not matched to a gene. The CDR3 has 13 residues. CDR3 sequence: CASSGTGDQPQHF. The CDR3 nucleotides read TGTGCCAGCAGCGGGACAGGTGATCAGCCCCAGCATTTT.

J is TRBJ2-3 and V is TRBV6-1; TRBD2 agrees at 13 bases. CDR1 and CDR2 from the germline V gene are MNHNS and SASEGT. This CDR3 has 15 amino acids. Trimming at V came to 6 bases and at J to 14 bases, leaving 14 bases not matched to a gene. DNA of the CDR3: TGTGCCAGCAGGCAGCCGGGACTAGCGGGGAACAAGCGGTATTTT. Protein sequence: CASRQPGLAGNKRYF.

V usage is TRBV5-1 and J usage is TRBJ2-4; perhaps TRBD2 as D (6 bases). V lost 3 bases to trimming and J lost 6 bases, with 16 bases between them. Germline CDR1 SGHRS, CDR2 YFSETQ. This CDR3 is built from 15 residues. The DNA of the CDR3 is TGCGCCAGCAGCTCGATTATTGGGGAGGTAAACATTCAGTACTTC. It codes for CASSSIIGEVNIQYF.

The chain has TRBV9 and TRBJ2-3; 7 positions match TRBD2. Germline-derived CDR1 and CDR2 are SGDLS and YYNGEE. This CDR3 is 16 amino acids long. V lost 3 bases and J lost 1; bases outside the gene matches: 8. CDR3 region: CASSANTGGGTDTQYF. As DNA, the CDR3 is TGTGCCAGCAGCGCCAATACGGGAGGCGGCACAGATACGCAGTATTTT.

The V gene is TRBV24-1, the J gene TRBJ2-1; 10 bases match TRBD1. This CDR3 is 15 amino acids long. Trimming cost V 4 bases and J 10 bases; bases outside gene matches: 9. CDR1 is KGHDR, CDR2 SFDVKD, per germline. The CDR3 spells CATSDAGQGLWEQFF. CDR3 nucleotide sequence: TGTGCCACCAGTGACGCGGGACAGGGGTTGTGGGAGCAGTTCTTC.

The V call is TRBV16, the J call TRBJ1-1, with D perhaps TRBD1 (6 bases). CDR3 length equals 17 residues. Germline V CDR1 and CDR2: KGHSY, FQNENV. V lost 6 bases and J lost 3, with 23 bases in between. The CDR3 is CASSLHLIQGAYTEAFF. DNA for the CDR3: TGTGCCAGCAGTCTCCATCTTATACAGGGTGCCTACACTGAAGCTTTCTTT.

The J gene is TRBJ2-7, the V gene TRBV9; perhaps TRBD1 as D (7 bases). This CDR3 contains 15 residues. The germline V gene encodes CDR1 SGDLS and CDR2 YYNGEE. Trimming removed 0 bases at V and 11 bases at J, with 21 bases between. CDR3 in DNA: TGTGCCAGCAGCGTAGGGGGGGACAGCTGGAGCACCAAGTACTTC. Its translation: CASSVGGDSWSTKYF.

CDR3 sequence: CASSQERGVGWQYF. The CDR3 DNA sequence: TGTGCCAGCAGCCAAGAGCGGGGGGTTGGGTGGCAGTACTTC. The chain links TRBV3-1 (or the pseudogene TRBV3-2) to TRBJ2-7; 8 bases are a match to TRBD2. The CDR3 is made up of 14 amino acids. With 0 bases clipped from V and 9 bases from J, the junction kept 7 bases outside the gene matches. Germline V gives CDR1 LGHDT, CDR2 YNNKEL (reference sequence).

The CDR3 sequence is CASSLRGAAGNTIYF. CDR3 DNA: TGTGCCAGCAGCTTACGGGGGGCCGCTGGAAACACCATATATTTT. The chain links TRBV11-1 to TRBJ1-3; maybe TRBD1 (6 bases). Germline CDR1 SGHAT, CDR2 FQDESV (reference sequence). The V gene lost 2 bases and the J gene lost 2 bases, with 10 bases spanning the gap. The CDR3 consists of 15 residues.

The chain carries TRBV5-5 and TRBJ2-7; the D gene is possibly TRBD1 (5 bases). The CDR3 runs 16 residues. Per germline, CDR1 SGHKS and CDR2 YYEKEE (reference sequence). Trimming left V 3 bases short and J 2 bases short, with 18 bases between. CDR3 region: CASSSLGMGPAYEQYF. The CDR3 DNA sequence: TGTGCCAGCAGCTCTTTGGGTATGGGGCCAGCCTACGAGCAGTACTTC.

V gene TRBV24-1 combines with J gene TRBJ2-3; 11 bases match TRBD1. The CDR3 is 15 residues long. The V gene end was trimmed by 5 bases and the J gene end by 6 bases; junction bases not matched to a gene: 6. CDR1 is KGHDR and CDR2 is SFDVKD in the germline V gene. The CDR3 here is CATSGRDRGFDTQYF. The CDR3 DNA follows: TGTGCCACCAGTGGCAGGGACAGGGGGTTTGATACGCAGTATTTT.

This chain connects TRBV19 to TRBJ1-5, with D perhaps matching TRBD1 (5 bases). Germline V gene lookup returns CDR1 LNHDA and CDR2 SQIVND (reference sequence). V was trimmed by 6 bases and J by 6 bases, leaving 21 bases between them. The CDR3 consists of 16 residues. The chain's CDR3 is CASRQQIWGVAQPQHF. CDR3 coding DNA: TGTGCCAGTAGGCAGCAAATATGGGGGGTTGCTCAGCCCCAGCATTTT.

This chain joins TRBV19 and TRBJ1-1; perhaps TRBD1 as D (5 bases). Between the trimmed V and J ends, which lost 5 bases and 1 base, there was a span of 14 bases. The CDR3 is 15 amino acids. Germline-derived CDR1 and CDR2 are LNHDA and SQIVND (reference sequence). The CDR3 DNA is TGTGCCAGTAGTCAGGGCACAGGACAGAACACTGAAGCTTTCTTT. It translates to CASSQGTGQNTEAFF.

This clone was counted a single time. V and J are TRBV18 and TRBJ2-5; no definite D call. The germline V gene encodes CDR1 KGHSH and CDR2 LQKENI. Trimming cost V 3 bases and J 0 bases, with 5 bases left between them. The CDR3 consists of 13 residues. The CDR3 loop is CASSPPNQETQYF. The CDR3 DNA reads TGTGCCAGCTCACCTCCCAACCAAGAGACCCAGTACTTC.

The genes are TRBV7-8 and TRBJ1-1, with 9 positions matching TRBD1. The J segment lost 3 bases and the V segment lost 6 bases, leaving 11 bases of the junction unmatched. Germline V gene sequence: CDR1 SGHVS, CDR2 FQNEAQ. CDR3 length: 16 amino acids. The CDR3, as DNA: TGTGCCAGCAGAATCGGCGGACAGGGGATTTACACTGAAGCTTTCTTT. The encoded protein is CASRIGGQGIYTEAFF.

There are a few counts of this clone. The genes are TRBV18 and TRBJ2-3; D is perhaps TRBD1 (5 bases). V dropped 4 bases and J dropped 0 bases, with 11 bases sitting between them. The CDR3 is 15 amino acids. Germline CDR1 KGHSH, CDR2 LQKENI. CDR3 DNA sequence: TGTGCCAGCTCACTCGTGACAGACAGCACAGATACGCAGTATTTT. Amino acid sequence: CASSLVTDSTDTQYF.

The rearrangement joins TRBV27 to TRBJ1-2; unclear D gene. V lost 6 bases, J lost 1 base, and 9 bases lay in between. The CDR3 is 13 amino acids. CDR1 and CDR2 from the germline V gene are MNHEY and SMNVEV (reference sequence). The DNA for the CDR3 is TGTGCCAGCAGCCTTAATCGTAACTATGGCTACACCTTC. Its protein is CASSLNRNYGYTF.

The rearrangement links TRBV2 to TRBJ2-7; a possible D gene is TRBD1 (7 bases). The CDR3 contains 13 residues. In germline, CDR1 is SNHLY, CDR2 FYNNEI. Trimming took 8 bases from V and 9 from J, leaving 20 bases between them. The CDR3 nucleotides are TGTGCCAGCGGACTTCGACAGGGAGGCGGGCAGTACTTC. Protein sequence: CASGLRQGGGQYF. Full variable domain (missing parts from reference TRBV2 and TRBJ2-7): EPEVTQTPSHQVTQMGQEVILRCVPISNHLYFYWYRQILGQKVEFLVSFYNNEISEKSEIFDDQFSVERPDGSNFTLKIRSTKLEDSAMYFCASGLRQGGGQYFGPGTRLTVT.

CDR3 protein: CASSVSTSTKTQYF. The CDR3 DNA reads as TGTGCCAGTAGTGTCTCGACTAGTACGAAGACCCAGTACTTC. The rearrangement joins TRBV19 to TRBJ2-5; D might be TRBD2 (6 bases). The V and J ends lost 5 bases and 6 bases respectively, with 16 bases between them. Looked up from germline, CDR1 is LNHDA and CDR2 is SQIVND (reference sequence). CDR3 length: 14 amino acids.

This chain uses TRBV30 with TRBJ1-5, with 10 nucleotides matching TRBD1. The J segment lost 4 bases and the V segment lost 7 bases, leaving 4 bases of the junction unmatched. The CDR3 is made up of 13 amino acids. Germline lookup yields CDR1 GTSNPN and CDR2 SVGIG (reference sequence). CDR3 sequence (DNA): TGTGCCTCCGGACAGGGGGGTAATCAGCCCCAGCATTTT. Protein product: CASGQGGNQPQHF.

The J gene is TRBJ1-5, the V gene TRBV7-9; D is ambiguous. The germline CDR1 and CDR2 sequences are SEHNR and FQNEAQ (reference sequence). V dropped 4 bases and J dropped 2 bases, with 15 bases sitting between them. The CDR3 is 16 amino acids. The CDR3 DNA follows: TGTGCCAGCAGCTCCGGACGGACTGGGGGCAATCAGCCCCAGCATTTT. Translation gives CASSSGRTGGNQPQHF.